This T cell receptor beta chain is from a study of blood T cell repertoires in COVID-19. Study details: From T cells, B-cell-depleted T cells, or PBMCs came the material, which was cDNA or gDNA.

This CDR3 has 12 amino acids. CDR1 ENHRY and CDR2 SYGVKD come from the germline V gene. V was trimmed by 8 bases and J by 2 bases, leaving 7 bases between them. Repertoires were generated with immunoSEQ multiplex PCR, while TCRdb's copy carries only in-frame clones and drops some. The sample includes over 250,000 clones, over 75% seen only once; the top ten take about 5%. Sequencing was carried out using PBMCs or T cells enriched from blood (not recorded which). The chain carries TRBV10-3 and TRBJ2-1; D is undetermined. The receptor's source is a woman between 25 and 40 years old who had recovered from COVID-19. The CDR3, as DNA: TGTGCCATCTCTCCAGCCTACAATGAGCAGTTCTTC. Its translation is CAISPAYNEQFF.